The 13 T cell receptor beta chains in this list originate from one sample, sequenced in a study of cytomegalovirus exposure and HLA in healthy donors. The study ran its PCR with 60 Vbeta and 13 Jbeta primers. The method was immunoSEQ multiplex PCR; TCRdb's version includes in-frame clones alone and lacks a portion of them. Of approximately 200,000 clones in the sample, around three quarters were seen once. Material for sequencing was PBMCs. The receptor source for this set is a man aged 30-40 years in good health and CMV-seronegative.

This clone was seen a handful of times. The DNA is omitted, as the CDR3 cannot be located on it reliably, and the CDR3 follows TCRdb's listing. J is TRBJ1-1 and V is TRBV28. Germline V gene sequence: CDR1 MDHEN, CDR2 SYDVKM. The CDR3 spans 12 residues, counting both ends. The CDR3 is CASSFVGAGTFF.

The chain links TRBV5-1 to TRBJ2-2; D might be TRBD1 (6 bases). This CDR3 is built from 15 residues. Germline values: CDR1 SGHRS, CDR2 YFSETQ. Between the trimmed V and J ends, which lost 9 bases and 2 bases, there was a span of 17 bases. CDR3 coding DNA: TGCGCCACAACAGGGACCGCGCCTAACACCGGGGAGCTGTTTTTT. It specifies CATTGTAPNTGELFF.

The V gene is TRBV19, the J gene TRBJ2-2; no firm D call. The V end was cut by 3 bases, the J end by 3 bases, with 5 bases between. The CDR3 runs to 13 residues. The germline CDR1 and CDR2 sequences are LNHDA and SQIVND (reference sequence). The CDR3, as DNA: TGTGCCAGTAGTATCCTAGACACCGGGGAGCTGTTTTTT. This encodes CASSILDTGELFF.

This clone has more than one count but fewer than ten. The J gene is TRBJ2-7, the V gene TRBV30, with D perhaps matching TRBD1 (6 bases). The CDR3 sequence is 14 residues long. Looked up from germline, CDR1 is GTSNPN and CDR2 is SVGIG (reference sequence). With 4 bases removed from V and 1 base from J, the gap between germline ends came to 14 bases. CDR3 protein: CAWKRTEYSYEQYF. DNA for the CDR3: TGTGCCTGGAAGAGGACAGAATATTCCTACGAGCAGTACTTC.

This chain connects TRBV5-4 to TRBJ1-2; 10 nucleotides line up with TRBD1. V was clipped by 1 base and J by 4 bases; unmatched bases: 4. Germline loops: CDR1 SGHNT, CDR2 YYREEE (reference sequence). This CDR3 has 15 residues. CDR3 coding DNA: TGTGCCAGCAGCTTGCGACAGGGGGCCGGCTATGGCTACACCTTC. Translating gives CASSLRQGAGYGYTF.

The chain recombines TRBV11-3 with TRBJ2-1, with TRBD1 matching over 8 bases. Looked up from germline, CDR1 is SGHNT and CDR2 is YENEEA. The J segment lost 7 bases and the V segment lost 3 bases, leaving 8 bases of the junction unmatched. The CDR3 contains 15 residues. The CDR3 protein is CASSFRQGTANEQFF. The CDR3 bases are TGTGCCAGCAGCTTCCGACAGGGGACGGCTAATGAGCAGTTCTTC.

This clone has just one count. The V gene is TRBV29-1, the J gene TRBJ1-1; 7 bases map to TRBD1. The CDR3 totals 13 residues. Germline CDR1 SQVTM, CDR2 ANQGSEA. The V segment lost 6 bases and the J segment 1 base; nucleotides outside the gene matches: 5. CDR3: CSVHRDRNTEAFF. DNA for the CDR3: TGCAGCGTACACCGGGACAGGAACACTGAAGCTTTCTTT.

The chain recombines TRBV28 with TRBJ1-2; maybe TRBD1 (5 bases). The germline V gene has CDR1 MDHEN and CDR2 SYDVKM. CDR3 size: 14 residues. Deletions cut 6 bases from V and 4 bases from J, with 15 bases between. CDR3 protein: CASRDRGAFYGYTF. CDR3 DNA sequence: TGTGCCAGCAGGGATAGGGGTGCTTTCTATGGCTACACCTTC.

The rearrangement joins TRBV19 to TRBJ1-5; D is perhaps TRBD1 (6 bases). CDR3 size: 14 residues. V shed 4 bases and J shed 1 base, with 8 bases lying between them. The germline V gene encodes CDR1 LNHDA and CDR2 SQIVND (reference sequence). The CDR3 bases are TGTGCCAGTAGTAGGGACACCAGCAATCAGCCCCAGCATTTT. This translates into CASSRDTSNQPQHF.

The chain is built from TRBV5-6 and TRBJ1-1; maybe TRBD1 (6 bases). The V end was cut by 3 bases, the J end by 5 bases, with 14 bases between. There are 14 residues in the CDR3. CDR1 is SGHDT, CDR2 YYEEEE, per germline. The CDR3 bases are TGTGCCAGCAGCTACAGGGTGAAGGGGACTGAAGCTTTCTTT. It is translated as CASSYRVKGTEAFF.

The CDR3 bases are TGTGCCAGCAGCTTAGCCCGGGACAGCCGCTCCTACGAGCAGTACTTC. Its protein product is CASSLARDSRSYEQYF. The J gene is TRBJ2-5, the V gene TRBV7-9; 7 nucleotides align to TRBD1. The end of the DNA is better explained by TRBJ2-7, so the J call may be wrong. CDR1 is SEHNR, CDR2 FQNEAQ, per germline (reference sequence). The CDR3 covers 16 residues.

The CDR3 here is CASSHGVFRGGQTTNEKLFF. The DNA of the CDR3 is TGTGCCAGCAGCCACGGGGTTTTTCGGGGCGGACAGACAACTAATGAAAAACTGTTTTTT. V gene TRBV13 combines with J gene TRBJ1-4; TRBD1 might be the D (6 bases). V lost 5 bases to trimming and J lost 0 bases, with 25 bases between them. This CDR3 spans 20 amino acids. Germline V lookup: CDR1 PRHDT, CDR2 FYEKMQ (reference sequence).

The chain joins TRBV2 to TRBJ1-4; 10 bases fit TRBD1. J gave up 8 bases and V 4 bases, and 7 bases lay outside the gene matches. This CDR3 has 15 amino acids. CDR1 and CDR2 (germline): SNHLY, FYNNEI. The chain's CDR3 is CASSAGTGVLEKLFF. The DNA for the CDR3 is TGTGCCAGCAGTGCAGGGACAGGGGTTTTAGAAAAACTGTTTTTT.